This passage covers 32 T cell receptor beta chains from one sample sequenced in a study of shared clonotypes between healthy human individuals. Assay: immunoSEQ multiplex PCR; the TCRdb copy retains only in-frame clones and omits some. The profile shows about 2.4 million clones, 93% of them singletons. The sequencing sample was made of naive CD4+ T cells from PBMCs. Subset here: CD45RA+ positively selected. Every receptor here comes from a man aged 18 to 30 in good health. Some clones in this sample may be carry-over from other donors' samples.

About this clone: Other DNA sequences from this sample encode an identical CDR3 as well. The gene calls are TRBV9 and TRBJ2-3; no clear D gene. CDR1 SGDLS and CDR2 YYNGEE come from the germline V gene. The CDR3 runs 12 residues. V was clipped by 3 bases and J by 3 bases, with 5 bases between them. This CDR3 reads CASSALTDTQYF. In DNA form, the CDR3 reads TGTGCCAGCAGCGCCTTAACAGATACGCAGTATTTT.

The rearrangement links TRBV6-6 to TRBJ2-7, with D possibly being TRBD1 (6 bases). Looked up from germline, CDR1 is MNHNY and CDR2 is SVGAGI (reference sequence). The CDR3 is 13 amino acids. V was cut by 2 bases and J by 2 bases, with 7 bases left in between. CDR3 residues: CASSYGTTYEQYF. The CDR3 region has the DNA TGTGCCAGCAGTTACGGGACAACCTACGAGCAGTACTTC.

This chain links TRBV28 with TRBJ2-5; 8 bases line up with TRBD1. V shed 1 base and J 1 base; nucleotides not matched to a gene: 11. Germline V lookup: CDR1 MDHEN, CDR2 SYDVKM. The CDR3 runs 18 residues. CDR3 region: CASSLYISWQGAQETQYF. CDR3 nucleotide sequence: TGTGCCAGCAGTTTATATATCTCGTGGCAGGGGGCCCAAGAGACCCAGTACTTC.

This clone was detected once. The chain combines TRBV11-2 with TRBJ1-2; D is possibly TRBD1 (5 bases). The V gene's germline CDR1 is SGHAT and CDR2 FQNNGV. This CDR3 contains 15 residues. Trimming removed 5 bases from V and 4 bases from J, with 17 bases in between. CDR3 nucleotide sequence: TGTGCCAGCAGCCCCGAAGCAGGGCGCCCCTATGGCTACACCTTC. Translating it yields CASSPEAGRPYGYTF.

The rearrangement uses TRBV28 and TRBJ1-3; TRBD1 aligns across 7 bases. The CDR3 loop spans 16 amino acids. J lost 4 bases, V lost 4 bases, and 10 bases had no gene match. CDR1 and CDR2 (germline): MDHEN, SYDVKM. The CDR3 bases are TGTGCCAGCAGTTCTCAGGGGGAAGGTAACGGAAACACCATATATTTT. This codes for CASSSQGEGNGNTIYF. The entire variable domain, with the rest obtained from reference TRBV28 and TRBJ1-3, is as follows: DVKVTQSSRYLVKRTGEKVFLECVQDMDHENMFWYRQDPGLGLRLIYFSYDVKMKEKGDIPEGYSVSREKKERFSLILESASTNQTSMYLCASSSQGEGNGNTIYFGEGSWLTVV.

V is TRBV19 and J is TRBJ1-3; TRBD1 aligns across 11 bases. Germline V lookup: CDR1 LNHDA, CDR2 SQIVND (reference sequence). V trimming: 5 bases; J trimming: 3 bases; junction bases outside the gene matches: 6. The length of the CDR3 is 16 residues. The CDR3 nucleotides read TGTGCCAGTAGTGGGCGGACAGGGGGCGATGGAAACACCATATATTTT. Translation gives CASSGRTGGDGNTIYF.

V is TRBV11-2 and J is TRBJ2-7; D is ambiguous. Deletions cut 5 bases from V and 1 base from J, with 12 bases between. From germline, CDR1 is SGHAT and CDR2 FQNNGV. The CDR3 runs 14 residues. The CDR3 DNA reads as TGTGCCAGCAGCCCAGGTTGGGTATCCTACGAGCAGTACTTC. Its translation: CASSPGWVSYEQYF. Combining the CDR3 with reference TRBV11-2 and TRBJ2-7 gives the whole variable domain EAGVAQSPRYKIIEKRQSVAFWCNPISGHATLYWYQQILGQGPKLLIQFQNNGVVDDSQLPKDRFSAERLKGVDSTLKIQPAKLEDSAVYLCASSPGWVSYEQYFGPGTRLTVT.

The rearrangement joins TRBV27 to TRBJ2-4; a possible D gene is TRBD1 (6 bases). This CDR3 spans 14 amino acids. CDR1 is MNHEY, CDR2 SMNVEV, per germline (reference sequence). V lost 6 bases, J lost 8 bases, and 17 bases lay in between. This chain's CDR3 is CASRTNRAVHIQYF. DNA of the CDR3: TGTGCCAGCAGGACGAACAGGGCGGTTCACATTCAGTACTTC.

Concerning this clone: This sample also contains other DNA sequences that code for the same CDR3. The chain carries TRBV11-2 and TRBJ2-7; 8 nucleotides agree with TRBD2. Germline-derived CDR1 and CDR2 are SGHAT and FQNNGV. CDR3 size: 14 residues. The V segment lost 1 base and the J segment 4 bases; nucleotides outside the gene matches: 3. The CDR3 DNA sequence: TGTGCCAGCAGCTTAGTGCGGGGGGCGTACGAGCAGTACTTC. It yields the protein CASSLVRGAYEQYF.

The chain is built from TRBV7-2 and TRBJ2-7; D is unclear. The germline V gene encodes CDR1 SGHTA and CDR2 FQGNSA. V gave up 7 bases and J gave up 1 base, with 14 bases separating them. The CDR3 has 14 amino acids. CDR3 region: CASTPSWASYEQYF. The CDR3 DNA sequence: TGTGCCAGCACTCCCAGCTGGGCATCCTACGAGCAGTACTTC.

A single count supports this clone. The J gene is TRBJ2-7, the V gene TRBV6-1; 8 bases are a match to TRBD2. The J segment lost 3 bases and the V segment lost 6 bases, leaving 10 bases of the junction unmatched. CDR3 size: 15 residues. CDR1 is MNHNS and CDR2 is SASEGT in the germline V gene. The CDR3 reads CASRDPGGAHYEQYF. The DNA of the CDR3 is TGTGCCAGCAGGGACCCCGGGGGGGCCCACTACGAGCAGTACTTC.

CDR3 in amino acids: CAISDGGEQYF. The CDR3 DNA is TGTGCCATCAGTGACGGGGGCGAGCAGTACTTC. This chain connects TRBV10-3 to TRBJ2-7; TRBD2 might be the D (6 bases). The CDR3 consists of 11 residues. The germline CDR1 and CDR2 sequences are ENHRY and SYGVKD. Trimming shortened V by 3 bases and J by 6 bases, and 6 bases separated the two germline ends.

This chain joins TRBV30 and TRBJ2-7; possibly TRBD2 for D (6 bases). V was pared by 1 base and J by 3 bases, with 13 bases between. The CDR3 loop spans 14 amino acids. Germline V gene lookup returns CDR1 GTSNPN and CDR2 SVGIG (reference sequence). CDR3 coding DNA: TGTGCCTGGAGTGCCCGGGACTCCCTCTACGAGCAGTACTTC. This gives the protein CAWSARDSLYEQYF.

The chain uses TRBV6-1 and TRBJ1-1, with 12 positions matching TRBD1. The CDR3 loop spans 15 amino acids. CDR1 and CDR2 from the germline V gene are MNHNS and SASEGT. The J segment lost 7 bases and the V segment lost 5 bases, leaving 8 bases of the junction unmatched. CDR3 nucleotide sequence: TGTGCCAGCAGTTCAAGGGACAGGGGGCTGGGTGAAGCTTTCTTT. It specifies CASSSRDRGLGEAFF.

This chain links TRBV11-3 with TRBJ2-6, with 8 nucleotides matching TRBD2. The CDR3 totals 17 residues. Germline V gene lookup returns CDR1 SGHNT and CDR2 YENEEA. The ends lost 1 base at V and 0 bases at J; junction bases unmatched: 2. CDR3 sequence: CASSLVSGNSGANVLTF. DNA of the CDR3: TGTGCCAGCAGCTTAGTTAGCGGGAACTCTGGGGCCAACGTCCTGACTTTC.

This sequence joins TRBV6-6 and TRBJ1-5; D uncertain. V was trimmed by 2 bases and J by 5 bases, leaving 16 bases between them. The length of the CDR3 is 16 residues. Germline lookup yields CDR1 MNHNY and CDR2 SVGAGI (reference sequence). The CDR3 DNA follows: TGTGCCAGCAGTTACCCCCCCGAGGACCCTTATCAGCCCCAGCATTTT. Protein product: CASSYPPEDPYQPQHF.

The V and J genes are TRBV6-1 and TRBJ2-5, with TRBD1 matching 10 bases. After removal of 1 base from V and 5 bases from J, the junction contained 4 bases not matched to a gene. The CDR3 runs 15 residues. Germline CDR1 MNHNS, CDR2 SASEGT. The CDR3 spells CASSEGQGAFETQYF. The CDR3, as DNA: TGTGCCAGCAGTGAAGGACAGGGGGCATTCGAGACCCAGTACTTC.

This clone was detected only once. Other DNA sequences from this sample encode an identical CDR3 as well. The chain has TRBV5-1 and TRBJ1-3; D uncertain. V lost 2 bases and J 0 bases, leaving 12 bases between the germline ends. This CDR3 is 16 amino acids long. Germline V lookup: CDR1 SGHRS, CDR2 YFSETQ. The CDR3 bases are TGCGCCAGCAGCTTTTCTGGTCTTCTCTCTGGAAACACCATATATTTT. It translates to CASSFSGLLSGNTIYF.

The chain has TRBV5-1 and TRBJ2-5; 8 bases match TRBD2. The CDR3 extends over 16 amino acids. Per the germline V gene, CDR1 is SGHRS and CDR2 is YFSETQ. The ends lost 2 bases at V and 1 base at J; junction bases unmatched: 7. The CDR3 reads CASSFLSGTSQETQYF. The CDR3 nucleotides read TGCGCCAGCAGCTTTCTCTCGGGGACTAGCCAAGAGACCCAGTACTTC.

The table lists this clone with a count of one. The J gene is TRBJ2-3, the V gene TRBV28; D unresolved. The V end lost 7 bases, the J end lost 5 bases, and 10 bases lay between the germline ends. Germline V gene data show CDR1 as MDHEN and CDR2 as SYDVKM. This CDR3 is built from 12 residues. The CDR3 nucleotides read TGTGCCAGCAAACCCCTGGGAGATACGCAGTATTTT. It specifies CASKPLGDTQYF.

This chain uses TRBV5-4 with TRBJ1-2, with D uncertain. The CDR3 sequence is 12 residues long. V shed 0 bases and J shed 8 bases, with 8 bases lying between them. Germline V lookup: CDR1 SGHNT, CDR2 YYREEE (reference sequence). The CDR3 reads CASSLDIHGYTF. The CDR3 DNA is TGTGCCAGCAGCTTGGACATACACGGCTACACCTTC.

V is TRBV27 and J is TRBJ2-2; D is ambiguous. This CDR3 contains 14 residues. Trimming left V 7 bases short and J 5 bases short, with 14 bases between. Germline V lookup: CDR1 MNHEY, CDR2 SMNVEV (reference sequence). Written as DNA, the CDR3 is TGTGCCAGCACTATTTTAGGTCGGACCGGGGAGCTGTTTTTT. It yields the protein CASTILGRTGELFF.

The chain joins TRBV9 to TRBJ2-5; 9 positions agree with TRBD2. CDR1 is SGDLS, CDR2 YYNGEE, per germline. The CDR3 sequence is 17 residues long. With 0 bases clipped from V and 1 base from J, the junction kept 7 bases outside the gene matches. DNA of the CDR3: TGTGCCAGCAGCGTAGGTGGGGCGGGAGGGCTCCAAGAGACCCAGTACTTC. Protein product: CASSVGGAGGLQETQYF.

The V gene is TRBV6-6, the J gene TRBJ1-1; D might be TRBD1 (6 bases). CDR1 and CDR2 from the germline V gene are MNHNY and SVGAGI (reference sequence). Trimming removed 2 bases from V and 4 bases from J, with 14 bases in between. This CDR3 comprises 15 residues. In DNA, the CDR3 is TGTGCCAGCAGTTACCCGAATCTCAGGGGCACTGAAGCTTTCTTT. This encodes CASSYPNLRGTEAFF.

This sequence joins TRBV14 and TRBJ2-7, with no clear D. CDR1 is SGHDN, CDR2 FVKESK, per germline. The V and J ends lost 4 bases and 2 bases respectively, with 6 bases between them. The CDR3 runs 12 residues. This CDR3 is CASSRAPYEQYF. The CDR3 region has the DNA TGTGCCAGCAGCCGGGCCCCCTACGAGCAGTACTTC.

The chain is built from TRBV27 and TRBJ2-7, with a weak D call TRBD1 (6 bases). V lost 3 bases and J lost 3, with 15 bases in between. This CDR3 spans 15 amino acids. Germline loops: CDR1 MNHEY, CDR2 SMNVEV (reference sequence). The CDR3 DNA sequence: TGTGCCAGCAGTTTGGGTGTGCAGGGGAACTACGAGCAGTACTTC. This translates into CASSLGVQGNYEQYF.

The chain carries TRBV6-5 and TRBJ1-2, with D tentatively TRBD1 (5 bases). Trimming pared 0 bases from V and 8 bases from J, leaving 16 bases between. The length of the CDR3 is 15 residues. Looked up from germline, CDR1 is MNHEY and CDR2 is SVGAGI. CDR3: CASSYSPFSQGGYTF. As DNA, the CDR3 is TGTGCCAGCAGTTACTCGCCGTTCTCCCAGGGCGGCTACACCTTC.

The V call is TRBV6-1, the J call TRBJ1-5; 10 nucleotides match TRBD1. The CDR3 has 16 amino acids. Losses at the gene ends were 4 bases for V and 7 bases for J; bases not matched to a gene: 10. Germline CDR1 is MNHNS and CDR2 is SASEGT. The CDR3 DNA sequence: TGTGCCAGCAGTGTAAGACAGGGGGCGATATCCCAGCCCCAGCATTTT. Translated: CASSVRQGAISQPQHF.

This clone has just one count. The CDR3: CASKVTGDYEKLFF. CDR3 nucleotides: TGTGCCAGCAAGGTGACAGGGGATTATGAAAAACTGTTTTTT. The V and J genes are TRBV5-8 and TRBJ1-4; 8 nucleotides align to TRBD1. Losses at the gene ends were 6 bases for V and 6 bases for J; bases not matched to a gene: 7. The CDR3 is 14 residues long. Germline-derived CDR1 and CDR2 are SGHTS and YDEGEE.

The J gene is TRBJ1-1, the V gene TRBV30; 7 nucleotides match TRBD1. With V trimmed by 4 bases and J by 5 bases, 4 bases remained unmatched. Germline loops: CDR1 GTSNPN, CDR2 SVGIG (reference sequence). The CDR3 covers 12 residues. The CDR3 loop is CAWTKGATEAFF. The CDR3 DNA reads TGTGCCTGGACAAAGGGGGCAACTGAAGCTTTCTTT.

This clone occurred a few times. The chain is built from TRBV5-1 and TRBJ2-2; TRBD2 matches at 11 bases. CDR1 is SGHRS and CDR2 is YFSETQ in the germline V gene. J was trimmed by 3 bases and V by 4 bases; bases with no gene match: 5. CDR3 length: 16 amino acids. The CDR3 reads CASSELAGDDTGELFF. CDR3 nucleotide sequence: TGCGCCAGCAGCGAACTAGCGGGAGACGACACCGGGGAGCTGTTTTTT.

This sequence joins TRBV7-9 and TRBJ2-7; 8 nucleotides match TRBD1. The J segment lost 3 bases and the V segment lost 4 bases, leaving 5 bases of the junction unmatched. CDR1 is SEHNR, CDR2 FQNEAQ, per germline (reference sequence). The CDR3 is 14 amino acids. CDR3 region: CASSSEDRVYEQYF. CDR3 bases: TGTGCCAGCAGCTCCGAGGACAGGGTCTACGAGCAGTACTTC.